This T cell receptor (beta chain) derives from a study of blood T cell repertoires in COVID-19. Germline loops: CDR1 MGHRA, CDR2 YSYEKL. V was clipped by 0 bases and J by 5 bases; unmatched bases: 13. This CDR3 spans 19 amino acids. Method: immunoSEQ multiplex PCR; TCRdb's copy keeps in-frame clones and lacks some. The sample lists about 370,000 clones; 80% to 90% were seen once. The material sequenced was PBMCs or T cells enriched from blood (not recorded which). This receptor was obtained from a man in his late teens or twenties who had recovered from COVID-19. This chain connects TRBV4-1 to TRBJ2-2, with 9 positions matching TRBD1. DNA for the CDR3: TGCGCCAGCAGCCAAGAAAGGAGAGGTGGGACAGGGAGGACCGGGGAGCTGTTTTTT. Its protein product is CASSQERRGGTGRTGELFF.